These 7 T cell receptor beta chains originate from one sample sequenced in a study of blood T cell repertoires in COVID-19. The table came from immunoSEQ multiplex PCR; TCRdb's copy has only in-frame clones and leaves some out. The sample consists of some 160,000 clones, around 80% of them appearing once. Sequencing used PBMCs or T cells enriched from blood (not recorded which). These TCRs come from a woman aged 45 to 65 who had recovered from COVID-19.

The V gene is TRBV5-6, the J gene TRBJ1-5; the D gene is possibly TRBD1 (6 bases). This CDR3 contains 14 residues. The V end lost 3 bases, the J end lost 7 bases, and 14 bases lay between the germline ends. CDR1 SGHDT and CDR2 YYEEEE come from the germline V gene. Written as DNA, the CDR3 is TGTGCCAGCAGCTCAACAGGGATGGGACAGCCCCAGCATTTT. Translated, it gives CASSSTGMGQPQHF.

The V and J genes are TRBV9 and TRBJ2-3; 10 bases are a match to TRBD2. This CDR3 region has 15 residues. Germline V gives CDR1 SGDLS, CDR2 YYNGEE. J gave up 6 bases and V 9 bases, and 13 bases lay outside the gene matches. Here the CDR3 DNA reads TGTGCCACTACCCCAAGCGGGGGGGGTCAGGATACGCAGTATTTT. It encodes CATTPSGGGQDTQYF.

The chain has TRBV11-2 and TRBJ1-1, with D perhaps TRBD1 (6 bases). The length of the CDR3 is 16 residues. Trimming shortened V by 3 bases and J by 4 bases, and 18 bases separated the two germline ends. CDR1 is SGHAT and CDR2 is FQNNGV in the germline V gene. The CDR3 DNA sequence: TGTGCCAGCAGCTTCGGGAGGGGGGTGTGGGGCACTGAAGCTTTCTTT. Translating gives CASSFGRGVWGTEAFF.

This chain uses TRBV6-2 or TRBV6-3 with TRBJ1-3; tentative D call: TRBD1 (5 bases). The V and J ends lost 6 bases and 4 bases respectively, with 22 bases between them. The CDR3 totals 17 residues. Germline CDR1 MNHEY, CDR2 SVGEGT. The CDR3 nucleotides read TGTGCCAGCAGCGACGAAACTCTCGGGACTCGGGGAAACACCATATATTTT. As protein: CASSDETLGTRGNTIYF.

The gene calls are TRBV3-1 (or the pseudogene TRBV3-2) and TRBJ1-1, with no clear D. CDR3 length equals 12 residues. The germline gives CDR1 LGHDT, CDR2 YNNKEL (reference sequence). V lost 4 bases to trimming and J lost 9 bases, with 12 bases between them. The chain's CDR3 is CASSPDSTKAFF. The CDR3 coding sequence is TGTGCCAGCAGCCCGGACTCAACGAAAGCTTTCTTT.

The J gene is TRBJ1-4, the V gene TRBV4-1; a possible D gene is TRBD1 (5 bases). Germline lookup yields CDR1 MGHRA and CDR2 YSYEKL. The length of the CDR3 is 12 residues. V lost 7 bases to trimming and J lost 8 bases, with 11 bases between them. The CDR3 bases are TGCGCCAGCAAAGGGGTCGGGGAAAAACTGTTTTTT. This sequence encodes CASKGVGEKLFF.

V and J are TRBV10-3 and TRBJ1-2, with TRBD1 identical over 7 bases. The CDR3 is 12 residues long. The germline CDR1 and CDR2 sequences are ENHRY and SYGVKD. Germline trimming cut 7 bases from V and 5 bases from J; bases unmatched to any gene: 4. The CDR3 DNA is TGTGCCATCATGGGGACAGAATATGGCTACACCTTC. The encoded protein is CAIMGTEYGYTF.